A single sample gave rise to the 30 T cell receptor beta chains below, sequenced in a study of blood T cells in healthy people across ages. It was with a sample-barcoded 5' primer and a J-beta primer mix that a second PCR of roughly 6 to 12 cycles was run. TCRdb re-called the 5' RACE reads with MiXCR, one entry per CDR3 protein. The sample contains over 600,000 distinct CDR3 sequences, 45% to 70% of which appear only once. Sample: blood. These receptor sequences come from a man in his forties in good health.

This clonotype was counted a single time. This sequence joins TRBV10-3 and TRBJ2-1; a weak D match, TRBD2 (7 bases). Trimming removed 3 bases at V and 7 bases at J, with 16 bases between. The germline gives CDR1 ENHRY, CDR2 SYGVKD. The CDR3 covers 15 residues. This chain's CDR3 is CAISDEGGASNEQFF. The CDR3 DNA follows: TGTGCCATCAGTGACGAAGGGGGGGCAAGTAATGAGCAGTTCTTC.

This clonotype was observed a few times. The CDR3 DNA sequence: TGTGCCAGCAGTCAACCGGGACAGGGTACCACACTGGCCGCAGATACGCAGTATTTT. This gives the protein CASSQPGQGTTLAADTQYF. The rearrangement uses TRBV6-1 and TRBJ2-3; 9 nucleotides agree with TRBD1. The V gene's germline CDR1 is MNHNS and CDR2 SASEGT. Unmatched junction bases numbered 19, after V lost 5 bases and J lost 4 bases. This CDR3 spans 19 amino acids.

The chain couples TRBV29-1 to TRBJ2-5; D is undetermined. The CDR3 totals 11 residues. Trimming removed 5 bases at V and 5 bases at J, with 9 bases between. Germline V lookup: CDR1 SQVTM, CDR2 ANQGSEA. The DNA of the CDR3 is TGCAGCGTTTCGACACAGGAGACCCAGTACTTC. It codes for CSVSTQETQYF.

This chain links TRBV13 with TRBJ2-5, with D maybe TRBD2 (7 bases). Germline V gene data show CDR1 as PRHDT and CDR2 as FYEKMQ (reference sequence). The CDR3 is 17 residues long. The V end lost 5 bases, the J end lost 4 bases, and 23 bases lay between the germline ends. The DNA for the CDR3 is TGTGCCAGCAGCCCCCGAAGGGGGGGAGGACTGCGAGAGACCCAGTACTTC. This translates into CASSPRRGGGLRETQYF.

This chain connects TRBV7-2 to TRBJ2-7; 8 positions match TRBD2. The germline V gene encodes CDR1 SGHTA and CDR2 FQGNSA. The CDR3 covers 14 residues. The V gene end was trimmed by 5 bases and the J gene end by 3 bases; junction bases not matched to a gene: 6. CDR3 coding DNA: TGTGCCAGCAGCGCGCCGGGGGGGTACTACGAGCAGTACTTC. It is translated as CASSAPGGYYEQYF.

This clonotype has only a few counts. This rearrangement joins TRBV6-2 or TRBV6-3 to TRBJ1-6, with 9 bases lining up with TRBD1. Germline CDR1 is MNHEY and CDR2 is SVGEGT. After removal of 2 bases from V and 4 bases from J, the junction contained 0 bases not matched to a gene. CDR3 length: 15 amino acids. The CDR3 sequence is CASSYDRGYNSPLHF. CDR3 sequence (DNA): TGTGCCAGCAGTTACGACAGGGGGTATAATTCACCCCTCCACTTT.

The CDR3: CASSPTGGGRGDQPQHF. The CDR3 nucleotides are TGTGCCAGCTCACCGACCGGGGGAGGTAGAGGAGATCAGCCCCAGCATTTT. The chain couples TRBV18 to TRBJ1-5; perhaps TRBD1 as D (5 bases). Germline V gives CDR1 KGHSH, CDR2 LQKENI. This CDR3 spans 17 amino acids. Trimming pared 3 bases from V and 5 bases from J, leaving 20 bases between.

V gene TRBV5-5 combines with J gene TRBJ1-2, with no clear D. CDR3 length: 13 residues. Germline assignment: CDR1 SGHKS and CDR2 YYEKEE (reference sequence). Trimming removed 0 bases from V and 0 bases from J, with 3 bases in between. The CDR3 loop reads CASSLAANYGYTF. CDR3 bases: TGTGCCAGCAGCTTGGCGGCTAACTATGGCTACACCTTC.

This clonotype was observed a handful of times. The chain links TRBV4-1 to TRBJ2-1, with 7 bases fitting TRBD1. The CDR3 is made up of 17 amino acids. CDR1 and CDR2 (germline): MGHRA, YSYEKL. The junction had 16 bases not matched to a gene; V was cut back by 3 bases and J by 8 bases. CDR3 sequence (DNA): TGCGCCAGCAGCCAGGAACCGACAGGGACCCAGGGCGATGAGCAGTTCTTC. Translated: CASSQEPTGTQGDEQFF.

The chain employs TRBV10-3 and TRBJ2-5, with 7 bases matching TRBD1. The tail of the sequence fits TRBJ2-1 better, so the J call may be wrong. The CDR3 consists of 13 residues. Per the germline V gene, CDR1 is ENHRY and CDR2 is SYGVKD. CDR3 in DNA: TGTGCCATCAGTGGGGACAGACAAGAGACCCAGTTCTTC. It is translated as CAISGDRQETQFF.

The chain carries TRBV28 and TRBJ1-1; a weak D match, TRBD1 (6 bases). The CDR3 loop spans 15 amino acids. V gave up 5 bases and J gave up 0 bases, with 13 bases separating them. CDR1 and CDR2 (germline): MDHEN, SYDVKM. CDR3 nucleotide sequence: TGTGCCAGCAGTCCCTGGACAGCATTGAACACTGAAGCTTTCTTT. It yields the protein CASSPWTALNTEAFF.

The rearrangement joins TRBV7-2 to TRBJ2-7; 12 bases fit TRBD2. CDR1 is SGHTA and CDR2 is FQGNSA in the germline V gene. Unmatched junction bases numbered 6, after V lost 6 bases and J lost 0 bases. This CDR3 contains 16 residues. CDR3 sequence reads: CASSTSGRRSSYEQYF. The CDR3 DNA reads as TGTGCCAGCAGTACTAGCGGGAGGCGAAGCTCCTACGAGCAGTACTTC.

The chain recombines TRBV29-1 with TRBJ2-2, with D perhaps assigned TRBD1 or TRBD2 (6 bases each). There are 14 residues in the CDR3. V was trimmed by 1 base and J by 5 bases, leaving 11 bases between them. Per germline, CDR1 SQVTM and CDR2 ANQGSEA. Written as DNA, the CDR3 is TGCAGCGTTGAAGTAGGAGGGGGAACCGGGGAGCTGTTTTTT. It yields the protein CSVEVGGGTGELFF.

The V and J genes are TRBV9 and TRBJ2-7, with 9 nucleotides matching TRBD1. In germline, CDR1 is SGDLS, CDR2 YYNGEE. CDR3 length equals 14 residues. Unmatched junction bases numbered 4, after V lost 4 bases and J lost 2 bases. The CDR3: CASSTHRGPYEQYF. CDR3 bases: TGTGCCAGCAGCACCCACAGGGGGCCCTACGAGCAGTACTTC.

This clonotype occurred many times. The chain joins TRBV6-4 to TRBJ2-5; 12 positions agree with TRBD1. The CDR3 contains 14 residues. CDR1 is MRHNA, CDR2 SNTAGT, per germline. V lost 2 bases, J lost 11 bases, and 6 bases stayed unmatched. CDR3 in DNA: TGTGCCAGCAGTGACGGGACAGGGGGCAATGAGCAGTACTTC. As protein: CASSDGTGGNEQYF.

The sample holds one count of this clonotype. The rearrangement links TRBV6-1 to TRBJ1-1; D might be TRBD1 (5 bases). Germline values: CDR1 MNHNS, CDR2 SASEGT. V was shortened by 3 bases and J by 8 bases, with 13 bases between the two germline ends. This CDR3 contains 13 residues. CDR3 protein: CASSDSQGTEAFF. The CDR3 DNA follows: TGTGCCAGCAGTGATTCGCAGGGCACAGAAGCTTTCTTT.

In DNA form, the CDR3 reads TGTGCCAGCAGTGAGGGGGGCCGTGGGTACTTC. Encoded protein: CASSEGGRGYF. The genes are TRBV6-1 and TRBJ2-5; possibly TRBD1 or TRBD2 for D (6 bases each). The germline V and J ends were trimmed by 3 bases and 13 bases, with 12 bases remaining between them. The CDR3 totals 11 residues. Germline V gives CDR1 MNHNS, CDR2 SASEGT.

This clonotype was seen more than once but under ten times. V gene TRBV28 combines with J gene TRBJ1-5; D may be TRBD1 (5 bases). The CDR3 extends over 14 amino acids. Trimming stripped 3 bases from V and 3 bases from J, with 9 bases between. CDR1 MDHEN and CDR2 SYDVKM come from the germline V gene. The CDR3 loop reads CASSLRGNNQPQHF. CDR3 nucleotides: TGTGCCAGCAGTTTGCGGGGGAACAATCAGCCCCAGCATTTT. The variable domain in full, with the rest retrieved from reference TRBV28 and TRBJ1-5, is DVKVTQSSRYLVKRTGEKVFLECVQDMDHENMFWYRQDPGLGLRLIYFSYDVKMKEKGDIPEGYSVSREKKERFSLILESASTNQTSMYLCASSLRGNNQPQHFGDGTRLSIL.

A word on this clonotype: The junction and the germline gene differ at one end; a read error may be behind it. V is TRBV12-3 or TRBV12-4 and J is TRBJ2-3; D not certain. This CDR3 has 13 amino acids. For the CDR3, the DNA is TGTGCCAACAGTCGGACGTCCACAGATACGCAGTATTTT. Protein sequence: CANSRTSTDTQYF.

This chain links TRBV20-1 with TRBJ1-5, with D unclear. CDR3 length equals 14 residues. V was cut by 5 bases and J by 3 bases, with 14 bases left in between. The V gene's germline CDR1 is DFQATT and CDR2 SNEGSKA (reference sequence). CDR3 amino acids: CSASAEAINQPQHF. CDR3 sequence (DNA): TGCAGTGCTTCCGCTGAGGCGATCAATCAGCCCCAGCATTTT.

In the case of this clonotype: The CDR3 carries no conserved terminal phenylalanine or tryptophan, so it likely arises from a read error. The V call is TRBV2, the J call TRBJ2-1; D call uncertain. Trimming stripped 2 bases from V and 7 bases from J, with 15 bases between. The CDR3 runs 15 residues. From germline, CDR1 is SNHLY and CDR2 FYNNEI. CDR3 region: CASSERNRATNEQFL. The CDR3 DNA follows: TGTGCCAGCAGTGAAAGGAACAGAGCGACGAATGAGCAGTTCTTA.

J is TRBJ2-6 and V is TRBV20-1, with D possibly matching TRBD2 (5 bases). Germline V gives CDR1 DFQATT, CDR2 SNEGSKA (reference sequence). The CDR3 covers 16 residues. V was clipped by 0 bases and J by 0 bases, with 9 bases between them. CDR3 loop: CSARERESSGANVLTF. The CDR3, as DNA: TGCAGTGCTAGAGAGAGGGAAAGCTCTGGGGCCAACGTCCTGACTTTC.

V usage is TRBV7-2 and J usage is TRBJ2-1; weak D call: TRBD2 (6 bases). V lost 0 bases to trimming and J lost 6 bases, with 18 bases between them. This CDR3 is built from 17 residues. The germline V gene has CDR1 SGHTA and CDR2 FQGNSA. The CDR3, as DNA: TGTGCCAGCAGCTTAGCTGGTGCGGGATCCTACTTCAATGAGCAGTTCTTC. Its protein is CASSLAGAGSYFNEQFF.

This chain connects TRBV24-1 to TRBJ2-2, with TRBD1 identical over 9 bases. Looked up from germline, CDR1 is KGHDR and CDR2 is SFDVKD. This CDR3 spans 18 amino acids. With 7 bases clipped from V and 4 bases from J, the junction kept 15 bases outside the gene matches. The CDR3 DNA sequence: TGTGCCACCAGCCGCCCACGGGACGGGACAGGGTTCACCGGGGAGCTGTTTTTT. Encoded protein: CATSRPRDGTGFTGELFF.

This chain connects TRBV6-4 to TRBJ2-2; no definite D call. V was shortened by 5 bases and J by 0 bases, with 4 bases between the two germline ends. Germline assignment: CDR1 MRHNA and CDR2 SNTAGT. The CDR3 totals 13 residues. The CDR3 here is CASSKSNTGELFF. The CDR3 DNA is TGTGCCAGCAGTAAGTCGAACACCGGGGAGCTGTTTTTT.

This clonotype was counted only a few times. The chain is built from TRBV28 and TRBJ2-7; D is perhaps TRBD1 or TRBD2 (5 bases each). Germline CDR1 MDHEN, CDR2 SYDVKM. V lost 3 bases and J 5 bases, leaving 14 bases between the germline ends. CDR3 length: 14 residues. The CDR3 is CASSFGGPLDEQYF. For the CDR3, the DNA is TGTGCCAGCAGTTTTGGGGGACCATTGGACGAGCAGTACTTC.

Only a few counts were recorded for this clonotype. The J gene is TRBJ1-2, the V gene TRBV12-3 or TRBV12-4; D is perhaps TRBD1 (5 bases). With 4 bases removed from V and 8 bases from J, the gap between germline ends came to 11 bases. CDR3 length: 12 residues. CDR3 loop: CASSWGVGGYTF. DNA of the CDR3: TGTGCCAGCAGTTGGGGCGTCGGAGGCTACACCTTC.

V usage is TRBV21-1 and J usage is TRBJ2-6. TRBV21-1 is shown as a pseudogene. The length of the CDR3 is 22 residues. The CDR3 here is CASSKIQEETDLSSSGANVLTF. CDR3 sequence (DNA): TGTGCCAGCAGCAAGATCCAAGAGGAAACAGACTTAAGCTCCTCTGGGGCCAACGTCCTGACTTTC.

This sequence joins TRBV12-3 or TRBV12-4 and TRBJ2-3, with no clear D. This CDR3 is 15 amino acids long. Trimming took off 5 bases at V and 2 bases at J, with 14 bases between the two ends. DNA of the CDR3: TGTGCCAGCAGTGGGGTCACAAGGGTCACAGATACGCAGTATTTT. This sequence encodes CASSGVTRVTDTQYF.

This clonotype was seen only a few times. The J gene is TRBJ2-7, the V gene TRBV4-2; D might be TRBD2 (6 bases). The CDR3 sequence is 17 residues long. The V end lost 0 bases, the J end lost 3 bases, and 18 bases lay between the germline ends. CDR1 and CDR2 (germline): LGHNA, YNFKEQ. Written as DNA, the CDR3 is TGTGCCAGCAGCCAAGAAGTTTTCGGGGGATATGGCTACGAGCAGTACTTC. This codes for CASSQEVFGGYGYEQYF.